This T cell receptor (beta chain) was observed in a study of cytomegalovirus exposure and HLA in healthy donors. Study background: The 90 to 150 validation repertoires matched the 500 to 750 first-cohort repertoires in platform, a later analysis reported.

Clones were sequenced by immunoSEQ multiplex PCR, and TCRdb holds only the in-frame ones, with some missing. The sample shows 150,000 to 200,000 clones, 84% of them seen only once. Regarding this clone: Its antigen is undetermined.

General study results and limits: The investigators catalogued about 170 TCR beta chains as cytomegalovirus-associated. Through in vitro validation, three CMV-associated chains were shown to be specific for CMV antigens.

Sequenced sample: PBMCs. This TCR came from a man between 18 and 29 years old in good health and CMV-seropositive.

CDR3 DNA: TGTGCCAGCAGCTTAGAGGGGGGCGGGAGCCCCTACGAGCAGTACTTC. It codes for CASSLEGGGSPYEQYF. V and J are TRBV13 and TRBJ2-7, with D tentatively TRBD2 (7 bases). Trimming took off 1 base at V and 2 bases at J, with 15 bases between the two ends. Germline assignment: CDR1 PRHDT and CDR2 FYEKMQ (reference sequence). The CDR3 has 16 amino acids.